Given below is one TCR beta chain in context. Repertoires were generated with immunoSEQ multiplex PCR, while TCRdb's copy carries only in-frame clones and drops some. The sample records 220,000 or so clones, around 83% being singletons. Seattle participants joined during active infection and were tracked over time. The sample originates from a study of blood T cell repertoires in COVID-19. At the level of the study: The United States, Italy and Spain provided the acute and convalescent COVID-19 samples. Nucleic acid was either cDNA or gDNA, and it came from T cells, B-cell-depleted T cells, or PBMCs.

The specimen sequenced was peripheral blood. The sequence was obtained from a woman between 50 and 59 years old with COVID-19, enrolled during active disease.

CDR3 protein: CASSSNTGALSGYTF. CDR3 bases: TGTGCCAGCAGCTCTAACACAGGGGCCCTGTCCGGCTACACCTTC. The chain links TRBV6-5 to TRBJ1-2; TRBD1 agrees at 7 bases. Germline lookup yields CDR1 MNHEY and CDR2 SVGAGI. CDR3 length: 15 residues. The V gene end was trimmed by 6 bases and the J gene end by 8 bases; junction bases not matched to a gene: 15.